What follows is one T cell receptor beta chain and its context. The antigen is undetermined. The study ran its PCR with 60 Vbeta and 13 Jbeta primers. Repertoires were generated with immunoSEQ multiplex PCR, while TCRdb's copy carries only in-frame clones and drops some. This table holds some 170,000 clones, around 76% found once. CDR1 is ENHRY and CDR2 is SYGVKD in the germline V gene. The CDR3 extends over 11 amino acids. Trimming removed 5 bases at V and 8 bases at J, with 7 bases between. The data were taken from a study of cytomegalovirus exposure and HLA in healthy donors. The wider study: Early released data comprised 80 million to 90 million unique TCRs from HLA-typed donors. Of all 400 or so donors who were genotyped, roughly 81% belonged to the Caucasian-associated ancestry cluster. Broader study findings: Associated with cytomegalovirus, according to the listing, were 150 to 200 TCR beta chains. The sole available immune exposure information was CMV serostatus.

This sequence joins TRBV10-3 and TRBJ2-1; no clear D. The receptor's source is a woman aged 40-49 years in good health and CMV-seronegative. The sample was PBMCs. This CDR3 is CAISSLDEQFF. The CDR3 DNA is TGTGCCATCAGTTCCCTCGATGAGCAGTTCTTC.